This TCR beta chain was sequenced during a study of T cell clonality in common variable immunodeficiency. TCRdb's copy holds only in-frame clones and misses some; the assay was immunoSEQ multiplex PCR. Sampling found about 28,000 clones, none seen once. Study-wide points: Common variable immunodeficiency TCR beta sequences reportedly had fewer deletions and N-nucleotide insertions. Fewer TCRbeta clones were shared among CVID subjects than controls.

This clone was observed a handful of times. The antigen remains unidentified. The CDR3 end falls 3 residues outside the read, so it is completed with the germline J gene. Per germline, CDR1 SNHLY and CDR2 FYNNEI. Trimming removed 2 bases from V and 6 bases from J, with 10 bases in between. This CDR3 comprises 13 residues. CVID meant reduced serum IgG, IgA and/or IgM plus specific antibody deficiency. Patients and controls were mostly of Caucasian heritage. Specimen: peripheral blood mononuclear cells. The chain carries TRBV2 and TRBJ1-1; D perhaps matches TRBD1 (6 bases). The receptor comes from a human donor with common variable immunodeficiency. Incomplete CDR3 DNA: TGTGCCAGCAGTGAAAACAGGGCGGCTGAA. Its protein is CASSENRAAE. The full CDR3 protein reads CASSENRAAEAFF.